Given below is one TCR beta chain in context. Its matching antigen is unknown. The sample comes from a study of shared clonotypes between healthy human individuals. Overall study results and limits: Non-shared clonotypes were found to have lower generation probabilities than the clonotypes that were shared by all four of the sorted-subset donors. In this cohort, only blood was sampled, and tissue repertoires likely differ. About 5.2% was the fraction of naive CD4 clonotypes found shared across several donors.

Naive CD8 cells lacked CD45RO and underwent positive selection for CCR7, leaving out terminally differentiated effector memory CD45RA+ cells. Everyone who donated was a Caucasian adult who lived in Nashville, Tennessee. Sequencing used immunoSEQ multiplex PCR; TCRdb keeps in-frame clones, though not all of them. The sample consists of roughly 890,000 clones, 90% to 95% of them appearing once. Input material: naive CD8+ T cells sorted from blood. This TCR derives from a man aged 30 to 39 in good health.

The CDR3 protein is CASSPGLADYEQYF. The DNA for the CDR3 is TGTGCCAGCAGCCCGGGACTAGCGGACTACGAGCAGTACTTC. The chain employs TRBV28 and TRBJ2-7, with 11 bases fitting TRBD2. The CDR3 covers 14 residues. Unmatched junction bases numbered 4, after V lost 6 bases and J lost 3 bases. Germline CDR1 MDHEN, CDR2 SYDVKM.